This TCR beta chain appears in the sequencing data of a study of T cell responses to AZD1222 COVID-19 vaccine. Doses given second, at about 4 or about 12 weeks, were pooled. The junction had 5 bases not matched to a gene; V was cut back by 5 bases and J by 11 bases. This CDR3 has 11 residues. The germline CDR1 and CDR2 sequences are MNHEY and SVGAGI. The method was immunoSEQ multiplex PCR; TCRdb's version includes in-frame clones alone and lacks a portion of them. The table has more than 110,000 clones, 80% to 95% seen once. This sequence joins TRBV6-5 and TRBJ1-1, with TRBD1 matching 7 bases. Sequencing used peripheral blood, obtained 28 days after the second AZD1222 dose. This TCR derives from an adult who received the AZD1222 COVID-19 vaccine. The CDR3 loop reads CASSKGAQAFF. DNA for the CDR3: TGTGCCAGCAGTAAGGGGGCGCAGGCTTTCTTT.